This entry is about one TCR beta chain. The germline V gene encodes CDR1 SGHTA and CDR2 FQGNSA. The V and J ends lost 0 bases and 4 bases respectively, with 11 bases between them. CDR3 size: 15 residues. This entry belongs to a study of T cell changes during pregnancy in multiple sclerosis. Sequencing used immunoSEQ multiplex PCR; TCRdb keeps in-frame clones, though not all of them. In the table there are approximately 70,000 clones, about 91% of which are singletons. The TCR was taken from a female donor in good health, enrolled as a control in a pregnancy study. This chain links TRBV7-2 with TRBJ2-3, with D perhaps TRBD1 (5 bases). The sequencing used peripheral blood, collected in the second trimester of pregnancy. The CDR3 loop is CASSLAPGKADTQYF. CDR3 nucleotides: TGTGCCAGCAGCTTAGCGCCAGGGAAGGCAGATACGCAGTATTTT. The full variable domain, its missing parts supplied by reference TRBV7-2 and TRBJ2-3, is GAGVSQSPSNKVTEKGKDVELRCDPISGHTALYWYRQSLGQGLEFLIYFQGNSAPDKSGLPSDRFSAERTGGSVSTLTIQRTQQEDSAVYLCASSLAPGKADTQYFGPGTRLTVL.